The rows below give T cell receptor beta chains drawn from one sample of a study of T cell responses to AZD1222 COVID-19 vaccine. Sequencing was performed with immunoSEQ multiplex PCR; in TCRdb, only in-frame clones are kept and a portion is missing. Of around 120,000 clones listed, about nine tenths were seen once; the top ten hold 4.4%. The sequencing here drew on peripheral blood, taken on day 0 of AZD1222 vaccination. Receptors were obtained from an adult in good health. Both conserved end residues are part of each CDR3. The D gene is left open where the match is weak. The size of a clone is reported for some rows only, either as once, few or many, or as a class for expanded clones.

d_call: -; clone_size: -; v_call: TRBV5-1; j_call: TRBJ2-7; cdr3_length: 15; cdr3_aa: CASSLEPGRSYEQYF; cdr3_nt: TGCGCCAGCAGCTTGGAGCCGGGACGGAGCTACGAGCAGTACTTC
d_call: -; clone_size: -; v_call: TRBV28; j_call: TRBJ1-1; cdr3_length: 15; cdr3_aa: CASSFRQGTLSEAFF; cdr3_nt: TGTGCCAGCAGTTTCCGTCAGGGGACCCTCTCTGAAGCTTTCTTT
d_call: -; clone_size: -; v_call: TRBV2; j_call: TRBJ2-5; cdr3_length: 12; cdr3_aa: CASSGRFETQYF; cdr3_nt: TGTGCCAGCAGTGGGCGATTCGAGACCCAGTACTTC
d_call: -; clone_size: -; v_call: TRBV19; j_call: TRBJ1-5; cdr3_length: 14; cdr3_aa: CASKRTDSNQPQHF; cdr3_nt: TGTGCCAGTAAGCGGACAGATAGCAATCAGCCCCAGCATTTT
d_call: -; clone_size: once; v_call: TRBV5-6; j_call: TRBJ2-7; cdr3_length: 14; cdr3_aa: CASSRRGAFVEQYF; cdr3_nt: TGTGCCAGCAGCCGCCGGGGGGCATTTGTCGAGCAGTACTTC
d_call: -; clone_size: few; v_call: TRBV27; j_call: TRBJ2-1; cdr3_length: 15; cdr3_aa: CASSSKSSSYNEQFF; cdr3_nt: TGTGCCAGCAGCTCCAAGTCGAGCTCCTACAATGAGCAGTTCTTC
d_call: -; clone_size: -; v_call: TRBV9; j_call: TRBJ2-7; cdr3_length: 15; cdr3_aa: CASSAGGGASYEQYF; cdr3_nt: TGTGCCAGCAGCGCCGGTGGGGGCGCATCCTACGAGCAGTACTTC
d_call: -; clone_size: -; v_call: TRBV5-5; j_call: TRBJ1-6; cdr3_length: 17; cdr3_aa: CASSLGPGSSYNSPLHF; cdr3_nt: TGTGCCAGCAGCCTCGGACCAGGGAGCTCCTATAATTCACCCCTCCACTTT
d_call: TRBD1; clone_size: -; v_call: TRBV19; j_call: TRBJ1-5; cdr3_length: 15; cdr3_aa: CASRTLQGINQPQHF; cdr3_nt: TGTGCCAGTAGGACACTACAGGGGATTAATCAGCCCCAGCATTTT
d_call: TRBD1; clone_size: -; v_call: TRBV7-8; j_call: TRBJ1-1; cdr3_length: 14; cdr3_aa: CASSLGPNRGEAFF; cdr3_nt: TGTGCCAGCAGCTTAGGGCCGAACAGGGGGGAAGCTTTCTTT